Sequencing of this T cell receptor (beta chain) was carried out in a study of cytomegalovirus exposure and HLA in healthy donors. About this clone itself: Its antigen remains unidentified.

Study outcomes and limitations: The study put 150 to 200 TCR beta chains on its list as cytomegalovirus-associated. Reports showed the classifier diagnosing cytomegalovirus status with high specificity and sensitivity. A later analysis found first-cohort TCR clusters tended to co-occur in the roughly 120 validation repertoires.

Generated by immunoSEQ multiplex PCR, the TCRdb table keeps only in-frame clones and is missing some. The table records approximately 260,000 clones, 70% to 90% of them present only once. The material sequenced was PBMCs. This receptor was obtained from a woman between 18 and 29 years old in good health and CMV-seronegative.

The DNA for the CDR3 is TGCGCCAGCAGCCAGGGTTTACAGGCTTTGGACACCATATATTTT. Its protein product is CASSQGLQALDTIYF. V is TRBV4-1 and J is TRBJ1-3; D is possibly TRBD1 (5 bases). V gave up 3 bases and J gave up 8 bases, with 17 bases separating them. The CDR3 is made up of 15 amino acids. The germline V gene encodes CDR1 MGHRA and CDR2 YSYEKL.